The clone carrying this TCR beta chain was seen only a few times. Trimming took off 2 bases at V and 1 base at J, with 8 bases between the two ends. Germline CDR1 reads MNHEY; CDR2 reads SVGAGI. The CDR3 totals 14 residues. Isolation of PBMCs gave at least 6 million cells per sample. Primers used in a second PCR of roughly 7 to 12 cycles were a sample-barcoded 5' primer and a J-beta primer mix. Samples each returned at least 3 million CDR3-containing paired-end reads. MiXCR, run by TCRdb on the 5' RACE reads, gives a single entry per CDR3 protein. The table shows around 580,000 distinct CDR3 sequences, with around half occurring only once. This sample is drawn from a study of blood T cells in healthy people across ages.

This clonotype originated in a man at least 80 years old in good health. The chain joins TRBV6-5 to TRBJ2-5; D remains unclear. Sequences were obtained from blood. The CDR3 DNA reads TGTGCCAGCAGTTACAAGGGTTCCCAAGAGACCCAGTACTTC. This gives the protein CASSYKGSQETQYF.